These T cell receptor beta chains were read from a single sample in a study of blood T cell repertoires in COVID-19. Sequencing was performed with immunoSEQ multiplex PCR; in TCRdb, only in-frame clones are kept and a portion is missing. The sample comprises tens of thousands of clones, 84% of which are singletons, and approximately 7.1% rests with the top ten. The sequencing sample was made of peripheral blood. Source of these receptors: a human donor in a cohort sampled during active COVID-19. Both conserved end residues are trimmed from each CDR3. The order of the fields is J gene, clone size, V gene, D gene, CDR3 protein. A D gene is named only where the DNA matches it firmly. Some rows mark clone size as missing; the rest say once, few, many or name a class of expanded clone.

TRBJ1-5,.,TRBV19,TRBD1,ASSDRVGQPQH
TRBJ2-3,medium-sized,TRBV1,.,TSSQRAGEADTQY
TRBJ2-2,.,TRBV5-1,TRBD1,ASSLRTGYTGELF
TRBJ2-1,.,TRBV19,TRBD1,ASSAPGQPSNEQF
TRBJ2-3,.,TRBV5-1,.,ASSSLPSTDTQY
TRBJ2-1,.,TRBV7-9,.,ASLRDNPYNEQF
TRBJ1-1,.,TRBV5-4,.,ASSLADSGFRGSF
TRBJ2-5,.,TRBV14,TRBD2,ASSQWTSGRETQY
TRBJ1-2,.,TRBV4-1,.,ASSQVSGNYGYT
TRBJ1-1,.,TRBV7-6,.,ASSSNREPGAEAF
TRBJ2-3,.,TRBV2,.,ASNGGTSTDTQY
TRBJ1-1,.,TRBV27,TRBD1,ASSYRGKTEAF
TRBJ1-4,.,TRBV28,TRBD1,ASSAPPGQGAVDEKLF
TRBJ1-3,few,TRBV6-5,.,ASRQALFSGNTIY
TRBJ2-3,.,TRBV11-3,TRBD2,ASSSGSGADTQY
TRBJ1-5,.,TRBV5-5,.,ASSLVMGGQPQH
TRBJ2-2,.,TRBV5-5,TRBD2,ASSVLAGEPRELF
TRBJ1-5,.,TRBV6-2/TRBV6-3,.,ASSPLDFAGGNQPQH
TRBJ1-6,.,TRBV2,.,ASSESLSPLH
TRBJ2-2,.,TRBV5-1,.,ASSLVPGITGELF
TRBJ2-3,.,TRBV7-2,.,ASSLGLAFTDTQY
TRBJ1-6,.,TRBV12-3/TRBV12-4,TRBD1,ASRQGNNSPLH
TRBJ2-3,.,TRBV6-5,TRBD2,ASSYSSSGSTDTQY